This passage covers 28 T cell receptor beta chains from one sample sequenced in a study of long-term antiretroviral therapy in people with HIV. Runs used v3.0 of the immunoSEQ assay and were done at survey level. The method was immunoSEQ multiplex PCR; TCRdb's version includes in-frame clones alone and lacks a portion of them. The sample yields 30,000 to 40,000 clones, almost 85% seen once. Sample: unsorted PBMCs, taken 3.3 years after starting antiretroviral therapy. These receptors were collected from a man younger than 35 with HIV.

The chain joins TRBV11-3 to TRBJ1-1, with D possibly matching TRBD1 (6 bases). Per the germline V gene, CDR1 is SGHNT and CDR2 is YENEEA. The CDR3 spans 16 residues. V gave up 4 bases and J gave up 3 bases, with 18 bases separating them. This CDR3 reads CASSSNAGAKDTEAFF. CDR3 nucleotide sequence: TGTGCCAGCAGCTCTAATGCAGGGGCAAAGGACACTGAAGCTTTCTTT.

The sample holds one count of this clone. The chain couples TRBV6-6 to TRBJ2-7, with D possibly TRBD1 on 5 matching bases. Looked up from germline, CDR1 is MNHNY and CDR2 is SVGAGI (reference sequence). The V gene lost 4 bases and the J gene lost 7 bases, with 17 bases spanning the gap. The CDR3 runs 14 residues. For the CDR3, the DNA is TGTGCCAGCAGTTCTATGACAGTACCTAGGGAGCAGTACTTC. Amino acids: CASSSMTVPREQYF.

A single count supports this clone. In DNA, the CDR3 is TGTGCCAGCAGCTTGGGCAGATTAAATGAGCAGTTCTTC. Protein: CASSLGRLNEQFF. V is TRBV7-9 and J is TRBJ2-1; D not resolved. CDR3 length: 13 amino acids. Trimming took 3 bases from V and 7 from J, leaving 10 bases between them. The V gene's germline CDR1 is SEHNR and CDR2 FQNEAQ (reference sequence).

CDR3 bases: TGTGCCAGCAGCTGGGAGGGACGGCAGCCCCAGCATTTT. Protein product: CASSWEGRQPQHF. This chain connects TRBV5-6 to TRBJ1-5; TRBD1 might be the D (5 bases). CDR3 size: 13 residues. Trimming removed 3 bases at V and 7 bases at J, with 11 bases between. The germline gives CDR1 SGHDT, CDR2 YYEEEE.

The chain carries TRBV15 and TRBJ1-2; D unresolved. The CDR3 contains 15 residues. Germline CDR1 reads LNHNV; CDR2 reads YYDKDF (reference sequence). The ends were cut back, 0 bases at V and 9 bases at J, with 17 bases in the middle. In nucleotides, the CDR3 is TGTGCCACCAGCAGAGATTTGGACGCCCGCATTAGCTACACCTTC. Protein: CATSRDLDARISYTF. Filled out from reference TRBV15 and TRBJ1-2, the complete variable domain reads DAMVIQNPRYQVTQFGKPVTLSCSQTLNHNVMYWYQQKSSQAPKLLFHYYDKDFNNEADTPDNFQSRRPNTSFCFLDIRSPGLGDTAMYLCATSRDLDARISYTFGSGTRLTVV.

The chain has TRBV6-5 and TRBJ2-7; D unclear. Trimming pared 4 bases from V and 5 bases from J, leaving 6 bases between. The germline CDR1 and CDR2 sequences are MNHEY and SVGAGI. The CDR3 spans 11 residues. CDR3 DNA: TGTGCCAGCAGTTCCGGAGACGAGCAGTACTTC. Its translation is CASSSGDEQYF.

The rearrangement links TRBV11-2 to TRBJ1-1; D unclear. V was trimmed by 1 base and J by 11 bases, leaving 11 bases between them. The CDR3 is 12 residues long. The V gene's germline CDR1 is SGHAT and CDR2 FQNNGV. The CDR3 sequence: CASSLGSVDAFF. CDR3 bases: TGTGCCAGCAGCTTAGGTTCCGTAGACGCTTTCTTT.

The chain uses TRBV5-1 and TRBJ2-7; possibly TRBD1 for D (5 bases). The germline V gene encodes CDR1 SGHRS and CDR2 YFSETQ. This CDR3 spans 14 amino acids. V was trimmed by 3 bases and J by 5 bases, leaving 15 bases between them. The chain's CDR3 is CASSYMGRADEQYF. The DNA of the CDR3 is TGCGCCAGCAGCTACATGGGCAGGGCCGACGAGCAGTACTTC.

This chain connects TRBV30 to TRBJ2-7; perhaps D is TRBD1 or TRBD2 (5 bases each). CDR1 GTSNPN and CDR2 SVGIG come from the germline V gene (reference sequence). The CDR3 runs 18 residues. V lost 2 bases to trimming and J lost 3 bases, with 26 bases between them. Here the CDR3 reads CAWSRGAKEGQINYEQYF. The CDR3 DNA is TGTGCCTGGAGTAGGGGAGCGAAAGAGGGCCAAATAAACTACGAGCAGTACTTC.

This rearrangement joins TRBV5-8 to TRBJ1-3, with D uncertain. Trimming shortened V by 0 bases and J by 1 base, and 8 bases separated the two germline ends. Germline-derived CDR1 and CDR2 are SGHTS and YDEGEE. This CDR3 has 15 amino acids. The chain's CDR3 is CASSLGSGSGNTIYF. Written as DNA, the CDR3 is TGTGCCAGCAGCTTGGGGTCTGGTTCTGGAAACACCATATATTTT.

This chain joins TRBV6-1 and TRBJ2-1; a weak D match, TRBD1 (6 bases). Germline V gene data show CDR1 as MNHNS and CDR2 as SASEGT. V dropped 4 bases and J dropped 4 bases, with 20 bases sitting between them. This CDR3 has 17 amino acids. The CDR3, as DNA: TGTGCCAGCAGTGTGCAGGATTCGGGGACATTTTACAATGAGCAGTTCTTC. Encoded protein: CASSVQDSGTFYNEQFF.

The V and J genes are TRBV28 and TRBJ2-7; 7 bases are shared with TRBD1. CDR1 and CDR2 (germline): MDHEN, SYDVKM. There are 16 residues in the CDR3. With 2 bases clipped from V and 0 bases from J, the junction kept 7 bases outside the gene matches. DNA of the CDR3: TGTGCCAGCAGTTTACCGACAGGGAACCCCTCCTACGAGCAGTACTTC. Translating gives CASSLPTGNPSYEQYF. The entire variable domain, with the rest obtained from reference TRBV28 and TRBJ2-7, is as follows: DVKVTQSSRYLVKRTGEKVFLECVQDMDHENMFWYRQDPGLGLRLIYFSYDVKMKEKGDIPEGYSVSREKKERFSLILESASTNQTSMYLCASSLPTGNPSYEQYFGPGTRLTVT.

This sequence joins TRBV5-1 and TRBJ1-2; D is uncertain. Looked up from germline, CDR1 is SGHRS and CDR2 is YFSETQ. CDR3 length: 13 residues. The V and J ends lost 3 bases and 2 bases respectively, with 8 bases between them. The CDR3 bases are TGCGCCAGCAGCTCCGACATCAACTATGGCTACACCTTC. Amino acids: CASSSDINYGYTF.

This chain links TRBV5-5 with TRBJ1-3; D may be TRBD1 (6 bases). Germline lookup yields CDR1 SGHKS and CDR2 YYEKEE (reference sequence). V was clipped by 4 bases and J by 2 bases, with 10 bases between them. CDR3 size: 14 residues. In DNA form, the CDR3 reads TGTGCCAGCAGCCCCTGGACAGCTGGAAACACCATATATTTT. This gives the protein CASSPWTAGNTIYF.

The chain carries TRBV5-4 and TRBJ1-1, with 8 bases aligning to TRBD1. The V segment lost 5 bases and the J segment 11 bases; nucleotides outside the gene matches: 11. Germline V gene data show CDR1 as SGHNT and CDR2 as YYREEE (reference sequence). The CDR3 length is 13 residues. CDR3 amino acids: CASREETDRAAFF. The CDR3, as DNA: TGTGCCAGCAGGGAGGAAACGGACAGGGCTGCTTTCTTT.

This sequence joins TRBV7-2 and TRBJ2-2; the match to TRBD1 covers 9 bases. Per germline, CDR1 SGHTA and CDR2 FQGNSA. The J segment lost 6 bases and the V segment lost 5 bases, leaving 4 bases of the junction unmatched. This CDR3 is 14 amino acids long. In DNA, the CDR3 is TGTGCCAGCAGCCTCAGACAGGGGGCCGGGGAGCTGTTTTTT. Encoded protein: CASSLRQGAGELFF.

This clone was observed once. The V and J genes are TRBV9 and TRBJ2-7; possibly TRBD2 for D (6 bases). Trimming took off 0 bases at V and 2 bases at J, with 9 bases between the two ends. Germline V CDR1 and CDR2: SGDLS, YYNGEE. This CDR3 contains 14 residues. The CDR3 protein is CASSVGEAAYEQYF. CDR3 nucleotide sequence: TGTGCCAGCAGCGTAGGGGAGGCGGCCTACGAGCAGTACTTC.

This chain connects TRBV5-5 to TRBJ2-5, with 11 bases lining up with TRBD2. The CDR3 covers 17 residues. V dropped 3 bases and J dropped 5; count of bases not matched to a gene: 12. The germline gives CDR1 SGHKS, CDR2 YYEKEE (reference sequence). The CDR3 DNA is TGTGCCAGCAGCTGGATCTTAGCGGGGGGGCCGCGGGAGACCCAGTACTTC. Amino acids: CASSWILAGGPRETQYF.

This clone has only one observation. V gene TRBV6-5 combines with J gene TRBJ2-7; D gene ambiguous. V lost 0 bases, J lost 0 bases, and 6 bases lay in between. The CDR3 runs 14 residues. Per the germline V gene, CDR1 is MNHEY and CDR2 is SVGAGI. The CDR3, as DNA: TGTGCCAGCAGTTACTCAGGTAGCTCCTACGAGCAGTACTTC. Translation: CASSYSGSSYEQYF.

CDR3 in DNA: TGTGCCAGTAGTACCCCACGGGGGTGGAACACCGGGGAGCTGTTTTTT. It codes for CASSTPRGWNTGELFF. This chain joins TRBV19 and TRBJ2-2; TRBD2 is a possible D gene (6 bases). V was cut by 4 bases and J by 1 base, with 13 bases left in between. The CDR3 contains 16 residues. Germline assignment: CDR1 LNHDA and CDR2 SQIVND (reference sequence).

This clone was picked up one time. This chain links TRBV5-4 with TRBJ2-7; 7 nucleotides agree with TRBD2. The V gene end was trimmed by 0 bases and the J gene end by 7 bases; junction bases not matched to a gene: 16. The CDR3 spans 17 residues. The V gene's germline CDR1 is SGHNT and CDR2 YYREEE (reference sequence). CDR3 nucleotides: TGTGCCAGCAGCTTGGGCTCGAGCGGGGAAGGGATTGGGGAGCAGTACTTC. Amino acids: CASSLGSSGEGIGEQYF.

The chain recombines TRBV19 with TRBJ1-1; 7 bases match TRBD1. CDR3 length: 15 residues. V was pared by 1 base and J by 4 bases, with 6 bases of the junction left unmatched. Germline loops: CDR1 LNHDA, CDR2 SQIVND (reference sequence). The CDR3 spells CASSIAPGGSTEAFF. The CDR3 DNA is TGTGCCAGTAGTATAGCTCCAGGGGGGAGCACTGAAGCTTTCTTT.

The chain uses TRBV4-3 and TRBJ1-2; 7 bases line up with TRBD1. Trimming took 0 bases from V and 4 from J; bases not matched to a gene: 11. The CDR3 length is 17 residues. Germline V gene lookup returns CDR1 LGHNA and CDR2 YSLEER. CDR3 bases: TGCGCCAGCAGCCAAGAGATCGGGACAGCAATAATCTATGGCTACACCTTC. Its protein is CASSQEIGTAIIYGYTF.

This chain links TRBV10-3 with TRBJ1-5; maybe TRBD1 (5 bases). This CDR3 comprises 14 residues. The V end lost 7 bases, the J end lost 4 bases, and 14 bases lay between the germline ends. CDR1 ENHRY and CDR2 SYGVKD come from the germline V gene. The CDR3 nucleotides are TGTGCCATCATCGAGGGGTACGAGAATCAGCCCCAGCATTTT. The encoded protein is CAIIEGYENQPQHF.

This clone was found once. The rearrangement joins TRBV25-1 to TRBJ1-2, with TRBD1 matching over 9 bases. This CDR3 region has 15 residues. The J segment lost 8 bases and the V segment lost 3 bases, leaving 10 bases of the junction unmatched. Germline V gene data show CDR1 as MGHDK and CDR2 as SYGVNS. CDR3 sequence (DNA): TGTGCCAGCAGTGACGCCGGGACAGGGTTTCGGGGCTACACCTTC. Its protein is CASSDAGTGFRGYTF.

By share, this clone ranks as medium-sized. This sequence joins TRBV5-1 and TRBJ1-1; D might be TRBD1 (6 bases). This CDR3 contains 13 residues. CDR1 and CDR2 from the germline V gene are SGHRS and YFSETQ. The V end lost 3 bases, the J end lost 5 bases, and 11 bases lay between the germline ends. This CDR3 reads CASSSQGNTEAFF. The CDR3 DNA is TGCGCCAGCAGCTCACAGGGAAATACTGAAGCTTTCTTT.

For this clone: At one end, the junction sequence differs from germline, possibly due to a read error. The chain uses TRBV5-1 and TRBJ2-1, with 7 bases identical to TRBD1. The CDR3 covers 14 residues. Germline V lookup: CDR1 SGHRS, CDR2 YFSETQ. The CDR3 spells CASTSTGSYTEQFF. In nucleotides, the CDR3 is TGCGCCAGCACCTCGACAGGGAGTTACACTGAGCAGTTCTTC.

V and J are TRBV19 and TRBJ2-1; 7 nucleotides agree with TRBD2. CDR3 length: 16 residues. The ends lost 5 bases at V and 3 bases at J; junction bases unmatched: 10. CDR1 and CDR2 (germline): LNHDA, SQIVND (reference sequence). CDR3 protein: CASSGAWEGNYNEQFF. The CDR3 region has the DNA TGTGCCAGTAGTGGGGCTTGGGAGGGAAACTACAATGAGCAGTTCTTC.